This T cell receptor beta chain was documented in a study of blood T cells in healthy people across ages. CDR1 MNHEY and CDR2 SMNVEV come from the germline V gene (reference sequence). Trimming left V 3 bases short and J 8 bases short, with 19 bases between. This CDR3 spans 15 amino acids. In its sample, this clonotype was seen many times. As yet, its antigen is unknown. General study findings and limits: Roughly linear declines in TCR beta diversity per million T cells occurred with age.

A second about 6 to 12 cycle PCR used barcoded and J-beta primers. TCRdb re-derived calls from the 5' RACE reads in MiXCR, one entry per CDR3 protein. This sample has around 1,900,000 distinct CDR3 sequences, with approximately 39% found just once. The clonotype originates from a human donor in good health. The J gene is TRBJ1-2, the V gene TRBV27, with D possibly TRBD1 on 6 matching bases. What was sequenced was blood. The CDR3 region has the DNA TGTGCCAGCAGTTTGGCATCGACAGGTCGAGGGGGCTACACCTTC. It yields the protein CASSLASTGRGGYTF.